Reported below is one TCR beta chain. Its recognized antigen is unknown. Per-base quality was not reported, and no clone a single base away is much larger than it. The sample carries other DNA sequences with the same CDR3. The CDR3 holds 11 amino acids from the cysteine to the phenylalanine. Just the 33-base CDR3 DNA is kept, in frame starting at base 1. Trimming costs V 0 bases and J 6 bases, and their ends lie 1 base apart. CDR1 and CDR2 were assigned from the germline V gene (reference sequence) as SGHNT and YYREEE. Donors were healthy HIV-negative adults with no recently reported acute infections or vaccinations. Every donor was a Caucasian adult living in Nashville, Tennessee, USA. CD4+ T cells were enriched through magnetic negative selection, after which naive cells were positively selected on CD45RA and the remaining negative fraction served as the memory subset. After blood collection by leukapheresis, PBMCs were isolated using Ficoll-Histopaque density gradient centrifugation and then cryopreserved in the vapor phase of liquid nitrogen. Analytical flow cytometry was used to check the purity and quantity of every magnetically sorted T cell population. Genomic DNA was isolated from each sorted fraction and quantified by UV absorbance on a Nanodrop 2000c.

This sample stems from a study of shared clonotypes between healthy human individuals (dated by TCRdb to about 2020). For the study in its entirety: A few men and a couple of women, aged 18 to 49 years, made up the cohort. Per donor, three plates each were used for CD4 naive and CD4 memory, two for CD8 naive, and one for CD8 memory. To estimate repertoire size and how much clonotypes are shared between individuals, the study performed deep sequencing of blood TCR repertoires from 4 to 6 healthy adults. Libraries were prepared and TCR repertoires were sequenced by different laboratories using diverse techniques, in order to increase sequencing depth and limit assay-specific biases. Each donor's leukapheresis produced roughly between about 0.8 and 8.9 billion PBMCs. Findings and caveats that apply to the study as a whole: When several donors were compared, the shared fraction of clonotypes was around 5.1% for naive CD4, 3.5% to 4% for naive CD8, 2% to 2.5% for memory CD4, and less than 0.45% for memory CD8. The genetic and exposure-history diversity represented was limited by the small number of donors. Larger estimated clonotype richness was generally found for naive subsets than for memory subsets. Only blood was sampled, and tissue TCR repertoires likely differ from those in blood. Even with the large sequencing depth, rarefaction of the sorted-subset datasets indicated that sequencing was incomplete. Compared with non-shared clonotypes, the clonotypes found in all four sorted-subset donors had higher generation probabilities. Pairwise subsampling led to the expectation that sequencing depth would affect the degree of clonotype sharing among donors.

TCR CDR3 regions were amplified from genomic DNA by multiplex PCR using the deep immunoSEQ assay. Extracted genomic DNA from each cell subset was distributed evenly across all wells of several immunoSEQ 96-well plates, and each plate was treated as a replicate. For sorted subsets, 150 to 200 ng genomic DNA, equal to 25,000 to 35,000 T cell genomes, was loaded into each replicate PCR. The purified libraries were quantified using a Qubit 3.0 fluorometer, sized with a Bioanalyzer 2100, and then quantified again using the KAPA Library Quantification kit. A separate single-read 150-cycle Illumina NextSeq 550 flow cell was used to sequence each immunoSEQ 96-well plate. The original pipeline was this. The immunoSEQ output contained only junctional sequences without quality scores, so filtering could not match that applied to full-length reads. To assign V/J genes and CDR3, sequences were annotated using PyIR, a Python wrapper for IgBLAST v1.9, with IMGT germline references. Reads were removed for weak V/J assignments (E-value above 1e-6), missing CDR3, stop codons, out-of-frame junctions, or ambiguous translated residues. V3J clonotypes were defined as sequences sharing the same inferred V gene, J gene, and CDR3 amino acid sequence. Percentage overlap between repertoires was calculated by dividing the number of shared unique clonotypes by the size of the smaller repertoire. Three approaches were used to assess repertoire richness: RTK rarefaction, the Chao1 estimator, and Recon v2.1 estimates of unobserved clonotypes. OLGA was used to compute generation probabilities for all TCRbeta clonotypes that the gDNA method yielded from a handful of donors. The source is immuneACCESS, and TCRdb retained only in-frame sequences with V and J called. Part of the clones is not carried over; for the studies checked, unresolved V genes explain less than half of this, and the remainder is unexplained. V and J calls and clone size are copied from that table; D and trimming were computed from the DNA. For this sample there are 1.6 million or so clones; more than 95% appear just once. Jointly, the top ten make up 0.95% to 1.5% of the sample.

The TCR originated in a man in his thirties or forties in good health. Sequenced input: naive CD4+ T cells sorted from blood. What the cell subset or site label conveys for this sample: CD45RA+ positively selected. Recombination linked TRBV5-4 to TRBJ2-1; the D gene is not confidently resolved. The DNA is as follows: TGTGCCAGCAGCTTGGCCAATGAGCAGTTCTTC. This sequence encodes CASSLANEQFF.